This TCR beta chain came from a study of tumor-infiltrating lymphocytes in glioblastoma multiforme. Three nested ARM-PCR rounds with V-beta and C-beta primers built TCRB libraries. Input was 0.4 to 0.65 ug total RNA, reverse-transcribed with a C-beta primer. These TCRB libraries lack any described unique molecular identifiers. TCRdb processed the multiplex PCR reads anew with MiXCR; each CDR3 protein has one entry. The repertoire holds fewer than 15,000 distinct CDR3 sequences, approximately 71% seen once, with roughly 49% in the top ten. A word on this clonotype: Its antigen is currently unknown.

There are 14 residues in the CDR3. With V trimmed by 6 bases and J by 7 bases, 9 bases remained unmatched. Study results and caveats: Just one glioblastoma patient contributed to the TCR-mutation comparison. Functional subtype sorting of these T cells was not performed.

Material for sequencing was brain tumor tissue. The clonotype comes from a male donor with glioblastoma. The chain joins TRBV12-3 or TRBV12-4 to TRBJ2-1, with 7 bases fitting TRBD1. This CDR3 is CASRPEGTANEQFF. For the CDR3, the DNA is TGTGCCAGCAGGCCCGAAGGGACAGCAAATGAGCAGTTCTTC.